One and the same sample provided the 13 T cell receptor beta chains below, sequenced in a study of T-cell memory formation after mild COVID-19. TCRdb recomputed calls from the 5' RACE reads with MiXCR, one row per CDR3 protein. The sample lists 35,000 to 45,000 distinct CDR3 sequences, approximately 7% occurring once. The sample was PBMCs or a T cell subset sorted from them (not recorded which). The receptors were sampled from a man younger than 35 who had mild COVID-19 (a few samples of this study predate the infection). Cell type and time point are not known.

This clonotype was seen a handful of times. This chain uses TRBV6-5 with TRBJ1-5; weak D call: TRBD1 (5 bases). From germline, CDR1 is MNHEY and CDR2 SVGAGI. Trimming removed 0 bases at V and 7 bases at J, with 13 bases between. The CDR3 covers 15 residues. The CDR3 nucleotides are TGTGCCAGCAGTTACTCGGGGTTGACAGACCAGCCCCAGCATTTT. It codes for CASSYSGLTDQPQHF.

V is TRBV20-1 and J is TRBJ2-1; tentatively, D is TRBD1 or TRBD2 (5 bases each). The ends were cut back, 2 bases at V and 10 bases at J, with 12 bases in the middle. The CDR3 runs 12 residues. Per the germline V gene, CDR1 is DFQATT and CDR2 is SNEGSKA (reference sequence). The CDR3 region is CSARLQGREQFF. In DNA, the CDR3 is TGCAGTGCTAGACTGCAGGGACGGGAGCAGTTCTTC.

This clonotype was detected only a few times. The chain has TRBV5-1 and TRBJ2-1; D is ambiguous. CDR3 size: 15 residues. Looked up from germline, CDR1 is SGHRS and CDR2 is YFSETQ. V was pared by 0 bases and J by 2 bases, with 9 bases between. CDR3 in amino acids: CASSLVPGTYNEQFF. CDR3 nucleotide sequence: TGCGCCAGCAGCTTGGTGCCAGGCACCTACAATGAGCAGTTCTTC.

This clonotype came up many times. V gene TRBV2 combines with J gene TRBJ2-1; tentative D call: TRBD1 (5 bases). The CDR3 contains 12 residues. The V gene lost 6 bases and the J gene lost 9 bases, with 12 bases spanning the gap. Looked up from germline, CDR1 is SNHLY and CDR2 is FYNNEI. In nucleotides, the CDR3 is TGTGCCAGCAGCTCGCAGGGCGGTGAGCAGTTCTTC. It encodes CASSSQGGEQFF.

This clonotype was picked up many times. This sequence joins TRBV4-3 and TRBJ2-2, with 7 bases matching TRBD1. The CDR3 is 16 residues long. Germline CDR1 is LGHNA and CDR2 is YSLEER. The trim removed 4 bases at V and 2 bases at J, leaving 7 bases unmatched. The DNA for the CDR3 is TGCGCCAGCAGCCGACGGGACAGTCAAAACACCGGGGAGCTGTTTTTT. As protein: CASSRRDSQNTGELFF.

The sample holds many counts of this clonotype. The rearrangement uses TRBV7-6 and TRBJ2-1; the match to TRBD2 covers 7 bases. V was pared by 1 base and J by 10 bases, with 10 bases of the junction left unmatched. The CDR3 runs 15 residues. Germline V CDR1 and CDR2: SGHVS, FNYEAQ. The CDR3 loop reads CASSLDLAARREQFF. For the CDR3, the DNA is TGTGCCAGCAGCTTAGACCTAGCGGCCCGGAGGGAGCAGTTCTTC.

This clonotype occurred a few times. The chain links TRBV5-1 to TRBJ2-2; D not resolved. Germline V gives CDR1 SGHRS, CDR2 YFSETQ. The CDR3 runs to 14 residues. With 4 bases removed from V and 7 bases from J, the gap between germline ends came to 14 bases. The CDR3 here is CASSTVEGYGELFF. Written as DNA, the CDR3 is TGCGCCAGCAGCACTGTCGAAGGTTACGGGGAGCTGTTTTTT.

The rearrangement links TRBV5-1 to TRBJ2-7; no reliable D call. The V end lost 0 bases, the J end lost 2 bases, and 12 bases lay between the germline ends. Germline lookup yields CDR1 SGHRS and CDR2 YFSETQ. There are 15 residues in the CDR3. Here the CDR3 reads CASSLVAGPPYEQYF. The CDR3 nucleotides are TGCGCCAGCAGCTTGGTCGCAGGTCCGCCCTACGAGCAGTACTTC.

This clonotype showed up many times. The chain links TRBV12-3 or TRBV12-4 to TRBJ2-5; D may match TRBD1 or TRBD2 (5 bases each). V gave up 3 bases and J gave up 1 base, with 6 bases separating them. CDR3 length equals 13 residues. CDR3 residues: CASSLGVQETQYF. CDR3 coding DNA: TGTGCCAGCAGTTTGGGGGTCCAAGAGACCCAGTACTTC.

In nucleotides, the CDR3 is TGCGCCAGCAGCACAACAGGGAGTGGCACTGAAGCTTTCTTT. Its translation is CASSTTGSGTEAFF. V usage is TRBV5-1 and J usage is TRBJ1-1, with D possibly matching TRBD1 (6 bases). Germline V lookup: CDR1 SGHRS, CDR2 YFSETQ. Trimming removed 4 bases from V and 4 bases from J, with 14 bases in between. The length of the CDR3 is 14 residues.

This clonotype was recorded many times. The chain combines TRBV9 with TRBJ2-3, with 9 bases identical to TRBD1. Germline trimming cut 4 bases from V and 0 bases from J; bases unmatched to any gene: 12. The CDR3 is made up of 18 amino acids. Per the germline V gene, CDR1 is SGDLS and CDR2 is YYNGEE. CDR3 sequence reads: CASSKEGEQGASTDTQYF. The CDR3 coding sequence is TGTGCCAGCAGCAAAGAGGGAGAACAGGGGGCTAGCACAGATACGCAGTATTTT.

This chain uses TRBV18 with TRBJ2-4; D call uncertain. Germline V gives CDR1 KGHSH, CDR2 LQKENI. V was trimmed by 2 bases and J by 0 bases, leaving 5 bases between them. This CDR3 region has 14 residues. In nucleotides, the CDR3 is TGTGCCAGCTCACCATCCCTAGCCAAAAACATTCAGTACTTC. This translates into CASSPSLAKNIQYF. Filled out from reference TRBV18 and TRBJ2-4, the complete variable domain reads NAGVMQNPRHLVRRRGQEARLRCSPMKGHSHVYWYRQLPEEGLKFMVYLQKENIIDESGMPKERFSAEFPKEGPSILRIQQVVRGDSAAYFCASSPSLAKNIQYFGAGTRLSVL.

This clonotype appeared a few times. The chain carries TRBV12-3 or TRBV12-4 and TRBJ2-5; no reliable D call. This CDR3 is built from 13 residues. V was pared by 3 bases and J by 3 bases, with 8 bases between. Here the CDR3 DNA reads TGTGCCAGCAGTTTTGCCTTGAAAGAGACCCAGTACTTC. Translation gives CASSFALKETQYF.